These T cell receptor beta chains were read from a single sample in a study of T cells in Graves' hyperthyroidism and ophthalmopathy. TCRdb used MiXCR to reprocess the multiplex PCR reads, holding one entry per CDR3 protein. The data hold 240,000 or so distinct CDR3 sequences, with roughly 15% observed a single time. The sequencing sample was made of blood. These receptors originate from a woman between 18 and 29 years old with Graves' ophthalmopathy. The CDR3 runs from the conserved cysteine through the conserved F or W. A D gene is named only where the DNA matches it firmly. The size field is filled for only some rows; it gives once, few, many or a size class.

d_call | clone_size | j_call | v_call | cdr3_nt | cdr3_aa
TRBD1 | many | TRBJ1-5 | TRBV20-1 | TGCAGTGCTAGATACCGACAGGGAGGCAATCAGCCCCAGCATTTT | CSARYRQGGNQPQHF
. | many | TRBJ1-1 | TRBV28 | TGTGCCAGCAGCAGTTGGGACTCGGACACTGAAGCTTTCTTT | CASSSWDSDTEAFF
. | many | TRBJ2-5 | TRBV11-2 | TGTGCCAGCAGCCGGGCACTAGCTCCCCGGGGAGAGACCCAGTACTTC | CASSRALAPRGETQYF
. | many | TRBJ1-2 | TRBV28 | TGTGCCAGCAGTTTCTCTTTTGGGAAGTATGGCTACACCTTC | CASSFSFGKYGYTF
TRBD1 | many | TRBJ2-7 | TRBV7-6 | TGTGCCAGCAGCCCCACCGGGACAGGGGCCTACGAGCAGTACTTC | CASSPTGTGAYEQYF
. | few | TRBJ1-1 | TRBV19 | TGTGCCAGCCTAGGGACGTTCGAAGCTTTCTTT | CASLGTFEAFF
. | many | TRBJ2-7 | TRBV7-2 | TGTGCCAGCAGCTTAGGGGGGTCGGGGTACGAGCAGTACTTC | CASSLGGSGYEQYF
. | many | TRBJ2-5 | TRBV3-2 | TGTGCCAGCAGCCCTAAGTTTATGTCAGTAGAGACCCAGTACTTC | CASSPKFMSVETQYF
TRBD1 | many | TRBJ1-4 | TRBV6-5 | TGTGCCAGCAGTTACTCCTCACAGGGGGTAGAAGAAAAACTGTTTTTT | CASSYSSQGVEEKLFF
. | many | TRBJ2-1 | TRBV7-9 | TGTGCCAGCAGGGTTCAATACAATGAGCAGTTCTTC | CASRVQYNEQFF
. | . | TRBJ2-4 | TRBV20-1 | TGCAGTGCTAGAGACAGCAATGGCAAAAACATTCAGTACTTC | CSARDSNGKNIQYF
. | many | TRBJ2-7 | TRBV6-6 | TGTGCCAGCAGTTACTCGATGGAGAGTTACGAGCAGTACTTC | CASSYSMESYEQYF
. | many | TRBJ2-1 | TRBV4-2 | TGTGCCAGCAGCCAAGTCCCCGGGGTCAATGAGCAGTTCTTC | CASSQVPGVNEQFF
TRBD2 | . | TRBJ2-7 | TRBV20-1 | TGCAGTGCCTTCGTCCTAGGCGGAGCGGGAGGGCCCTACGAGCAGTACTTC | CSAFVLGGAGGPYEQYF
. | . | TRBJ2-2 | TRBV3-1 | TGTGCCAGCAGCCCCGGGACGGGCAACACCGGGGAGCTGTTTTTT | CASSPGTGNTGELFF
. | many | TRBJ1-5 | TRBV6-5 | TGTGCCAGCAGTTACAGCCGCAATCAGCCCCAGCATTTT | CASSYSRNQPQHF
. | many | TRBJ1-2 | TRBV28 | TGTGCCAGCAGTTGGGGGGGCAAGGGTGGCTACACCTTC | CASSWGGKGGYTF
TRBD1 | many | TRBJ1-5 | TRBV2 | TGTGCCAGCAGGGACAGGTGGGGCAATCAGCCCCAGCATTTT | CASRDRWGNQPQHF
. | many | TRBJ1-2 | TRBV6-5 | TGTGCCAGCAGTTACTCATGGGACACCTATGGCTACACCTTC | CASSYSWDTYGYTF
. | many | TRBJ1-1 | TRBV11-3 | TGTGCCAGCAGCTTAGCAGGTTTACAGATCGTCACTGAAGCTTTCTTT | CASSLAGLQIVTEAFF
. | many | TRBJ2-5 | TRBV20-1 | TGCAGTGCTAGCGGGCTCCTGAGGGGAGAGACCCAGTACTTC | CSASGLLRGETQYF
TRBD2 | . | TRBJ2-3 | TRBV4-3 | TGCGCCAGCAGCCAAGATCTTGGCGGGGGACCCACAGATACGCAGTATTTT | CASSQDLGGGPTDTQYF